This T cell receptor beta chain stems from a study of early T cells in non-severe SARS-CoV-2 infection. Study as a whole: From unsorted whole blood, bulk RNA was sequenced, and the chains remained unpaired.

MiXCR, run by TCRdb on the 5' RACE reads, gives a single entry per CDR3 protein. The sample holds tens of thousands of distinct CDR3 sequences, over 15% seen once. This clonotype was obtained from an adult who was a healthcare worker with PCR-confirmed SARS-CoV-2 infection or an uninfected control (not recorded which). The sample in question was whole blood, obtained at baseline.

The CDR3 coding sequence is TGCGCCAGCAGACCGAGAGAGAAGGGGACGGATGAGACCCAGTACTTC. Translating it yields CASRPREKGTDETQYF. This chain connects TRBV5-1 to TRBJ2-5, with D possibly being TRBD1 or TRBD2 (5 bases each). The CDR3 runs 16 residues. Germline V gene data show CDR1 as SGHRS and CDR2 as YFSETQ. Trimming pared 5 bases from V and 5 bases from J, leaving 22 bases between. The full variable domain, with the rest looked up from reference TRBV5-1 and TRBJ2-5, is KAGVTQTPRYLIKTRGQQVTLSCSPISGHRSVSWYQQTPGQGLQFLFEYFSETQRNKGNFPGRFSGRQFSNSRSEMNVSTLELGDSALYLCASRPREKGTDETQYFGPGTRLLVL.